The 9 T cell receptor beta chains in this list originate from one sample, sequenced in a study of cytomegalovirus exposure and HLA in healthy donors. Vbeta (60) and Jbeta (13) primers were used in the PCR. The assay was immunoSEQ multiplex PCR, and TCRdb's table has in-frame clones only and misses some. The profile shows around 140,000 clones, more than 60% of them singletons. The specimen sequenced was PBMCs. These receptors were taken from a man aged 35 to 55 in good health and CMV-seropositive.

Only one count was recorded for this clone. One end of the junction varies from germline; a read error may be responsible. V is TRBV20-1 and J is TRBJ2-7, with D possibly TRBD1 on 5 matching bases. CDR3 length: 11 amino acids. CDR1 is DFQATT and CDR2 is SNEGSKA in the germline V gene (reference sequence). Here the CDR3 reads CSASLSPGNFF. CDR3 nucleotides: TGCAGTGCTTCTCTGAGCCCAGGGAATTTCTTC.

The CDR3, as DNA: TGTGCCAGCGGAACAGGGACTCAGCCCCAGCATTTT. Amino acids: CASGTGTQPQHF. The chain joins TRBV6-5 to TRBJ1-5, with D possibly being TRBD1 (6 bases). V lost 8 bases to trimming and J lost 6 bases, with 11 bases between them. CDR3 length: 12 residues. Germline CDR1 is MNHEY and CDR2 is SVGAGI.

The CDR3 DNA follows: TGTGCCAGCAGCTCGGGACAGGGATTGTTAACTGAAGCTTTCTTT. This gives the protein CASSSGQGLLTEAFF. The chain joins TRBV5-6 to TRBJ1-1, with 9 bases matching TRBD1. The V segment lost 3 bases and the J segment 5 bases; nucleotides outside the gene matches: 8. This CDR3 is 15 amino acids long. The V gene's germline CDR1 is SGHDT and CDR2 YYEEEE.

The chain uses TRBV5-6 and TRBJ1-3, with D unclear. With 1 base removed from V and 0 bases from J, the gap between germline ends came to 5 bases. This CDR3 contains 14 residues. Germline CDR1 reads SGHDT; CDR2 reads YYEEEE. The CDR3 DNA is TGTGCCAGCAGCTTGTATTACTCTGGAAACACCATATATTTT. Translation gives CASSLYYSGNTIYF.

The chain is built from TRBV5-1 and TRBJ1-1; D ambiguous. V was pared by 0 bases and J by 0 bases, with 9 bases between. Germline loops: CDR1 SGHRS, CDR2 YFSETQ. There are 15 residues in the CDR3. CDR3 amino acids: CASSLAPEMNTEAFF. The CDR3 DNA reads TGCGCCAGCAGCTTGGCCCCGGAGATGAACACTGAAGCTTTCTTT.

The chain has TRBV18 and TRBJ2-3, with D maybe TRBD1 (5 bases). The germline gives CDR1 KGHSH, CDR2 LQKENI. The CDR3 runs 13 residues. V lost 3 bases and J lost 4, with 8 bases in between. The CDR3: CASSPSGSDTQYF. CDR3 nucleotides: TGTGCCAGCTCACCGTCAGGGTCAGATACGCAGTATTTT.

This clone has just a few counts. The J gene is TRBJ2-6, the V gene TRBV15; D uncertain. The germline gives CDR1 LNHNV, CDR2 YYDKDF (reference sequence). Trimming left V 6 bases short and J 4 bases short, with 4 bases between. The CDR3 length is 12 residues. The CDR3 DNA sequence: TGTGCCACCAGTCGGGGGGCCAACGTCCTGACTTTC. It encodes CATSRGANVLTF.

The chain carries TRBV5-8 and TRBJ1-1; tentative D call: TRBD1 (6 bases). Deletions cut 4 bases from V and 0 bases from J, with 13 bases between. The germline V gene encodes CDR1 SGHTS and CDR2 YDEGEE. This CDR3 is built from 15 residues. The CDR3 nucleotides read TGTGCCAGCAGCCGACAGGACCAAATGAACACTGAAGCTTTCTTT. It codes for CASSRQDQMNTEAFF.

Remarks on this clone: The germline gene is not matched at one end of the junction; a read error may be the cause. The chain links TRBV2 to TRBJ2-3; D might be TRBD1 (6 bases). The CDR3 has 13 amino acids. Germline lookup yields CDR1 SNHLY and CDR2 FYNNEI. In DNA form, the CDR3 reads TGTACCAGCAGTAAACAGGGTCCAGATACGCAGTATTTT. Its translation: CTSSKQGPDTQYF.